This record covers a single TCR beta chain. Its target is not known. The record originates from a study of cytomegalovirus exposure and HLA in healthy donors. Per germline, CDR1 SGHAT and CDR2 FQNNGV. CDR3 length: 13 amino acids. Study-wide results and limits: When a later analysis compared HLA-associated TCR beta chains with equally common others, the HLA-associated chains turned out to be more clonally expanded and to have lower generation probabilities.

Primers for the PCR totalled 60 Vbeta and 13 Jbeta. TCRdb keeps only in-frame clones here, not all; method: immunoSEQ multiplex PCR. The repertoire holds about 250,000 clones, with roughly two thirds as singletons. The chain joins TRBV11-2 to TRBJ2-5; TRBD1 might be the D (6 bases). TRBJ2-7 matches the DNA end more closely, so the J call is doubtful. The sequencing sample was made of PBMCs. The source of this sequence is a female donor in good health and CMV-seronegative. This CDR3 reads CASSSDRTYEQYF. The CDR3 DNA reads as TGTGCCAGCAGCTCCGACAGGACCTACGAGCAGTACTTC.